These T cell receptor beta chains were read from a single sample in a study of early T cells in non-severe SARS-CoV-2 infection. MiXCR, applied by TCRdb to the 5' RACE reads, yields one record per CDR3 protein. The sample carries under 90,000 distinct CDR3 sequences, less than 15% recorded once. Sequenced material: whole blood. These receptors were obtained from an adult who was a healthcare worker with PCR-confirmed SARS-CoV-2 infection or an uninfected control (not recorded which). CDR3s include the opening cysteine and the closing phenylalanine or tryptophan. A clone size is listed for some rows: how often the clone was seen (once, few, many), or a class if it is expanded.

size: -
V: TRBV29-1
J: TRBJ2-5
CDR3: CSAPGEPFQETQYF

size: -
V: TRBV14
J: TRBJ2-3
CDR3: CASSVEGIGSTDTQYF

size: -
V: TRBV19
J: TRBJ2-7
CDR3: CASSKVAGKYEQYF

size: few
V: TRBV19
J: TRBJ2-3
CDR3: CASSTGDRGGADTQYF

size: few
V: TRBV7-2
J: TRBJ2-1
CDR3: CASSPRIRDNEQFF

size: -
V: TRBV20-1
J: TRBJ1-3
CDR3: CSALNSGNTIYF

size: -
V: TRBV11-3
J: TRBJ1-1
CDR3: CASSLRGSNTEAFF

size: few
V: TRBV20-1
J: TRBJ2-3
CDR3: CSARDPRLADTQYF

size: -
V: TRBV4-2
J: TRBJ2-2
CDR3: CASSLQDRGHTGELFF

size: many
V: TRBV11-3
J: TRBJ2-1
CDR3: CASSIDREQFF

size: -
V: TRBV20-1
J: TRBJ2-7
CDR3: CSARLLAGAYEQYF

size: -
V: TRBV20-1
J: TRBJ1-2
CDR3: CRATGSASLGYTF

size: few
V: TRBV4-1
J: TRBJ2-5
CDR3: CASSQGGQGQETQYF

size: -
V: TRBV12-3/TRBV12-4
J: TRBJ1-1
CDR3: CASRVQGVSFF

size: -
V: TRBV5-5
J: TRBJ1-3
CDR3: CASTRTSGQLNSGNTIYF

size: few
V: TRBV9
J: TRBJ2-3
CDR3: CASGLGDTQYF

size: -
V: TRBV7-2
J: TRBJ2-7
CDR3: CASSLSQDSYEQYF

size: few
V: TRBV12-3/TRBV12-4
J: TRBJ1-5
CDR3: CASRAGSRDQPQHF

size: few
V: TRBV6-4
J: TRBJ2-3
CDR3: CASSGASGTDTQYF

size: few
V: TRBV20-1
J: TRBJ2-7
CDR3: CSASPFRDSSPYEQYF

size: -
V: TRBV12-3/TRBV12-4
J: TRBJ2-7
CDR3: CASSPGQVAWGQYF

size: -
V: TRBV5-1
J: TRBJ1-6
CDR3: CASSLDLQGVHNSPLHF

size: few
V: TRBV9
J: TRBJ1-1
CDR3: CASSANSENTEAFF

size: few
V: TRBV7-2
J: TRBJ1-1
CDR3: CASSLGGRAEAFF